Listed here are 8 T cell receptor beta chains from one sample, sequenced in a study of T-cell memory formation after mild COVID-19 (dated by TCRdb to the early 2020s). The protocol used for the library was 5' RACE. The instrument given in TCRdb is Illumina NovaSeq 6000. TCRdb redid the processing of the public reads, applying fastp at Q25 and MiXCR, and retained in-frame beta chains. Rows are unified per CDR3 protein, each entry keeping the most common DNA and genes. The sample table records about 430,000 distinct CDR3 sequences; 20% to 30% of these occur just once. 8.8% of the sample is in the top ten clones. Sequenced sample: PBMCs or a T cell subset sorted from them (not recorded which). Every receptor here comes from an adult woman who had mild COVID-19 (a few samples of this study predate the infection). The sample titles of this study are shuffled in the database, so cell type and time point are left out; the donor was told from shared clones.

This clonotype has only a few counts. The V call is TRBV18, the J call TRBJ2-5, with 7 positions matching TRBD2. The ends lost 5 bases at V and 5 bases at J; junction bases unmatched: 5. Germline V CDR1 and CDR2: KGHSH, LQKENI. This CDR3 is built from 13 residues. The CDR3 loop is CASSRLAIETQYF. The CDR3 DNA reads TGTGCCAGCTCAAGACTAGCAATCGAGACCCAGTACTTC.

V usage is TRBV4-1 and J usage is TRBJ2-7; D not certain. The germline V gene encodes CDR1 MGHRA and CDR2 YSYEKL. The CDR3 covers 15 residues. The V end was cut by 3 bases, the J end by 2 bases, with 14 bases between. The CDR3 coding sequence is TGCGCCAGCAGCCATATAAACAGAAAAACCTACGAGCAGTACTTC. Translated, it gives CASSHINRKTYEQYF.

The sample holds a few counts of this clonotype. The chain has TRBV4-1 and TRBJ2-7; 13 positions agree with TRBD2. Germline trimming cut 0 bases from V and 3 bases from J; bases unmatched to any gene: 5. This CDR3 contains 17 residues. CDR1 is MGHRA, CDR2 YSYEKL, per germline. CDR3 DNA: TGCGCCAGCAGCCAAGAACCTGGACTAGCGGGGGTCTACGAGCAGTACTTC. Residues: CASSQEPGLAGVYEQYF.

This clonotype occurred many times. The chain is built from TRBV12-3 or TRBV12-4 and TRBJ1-1; D is unresolved. V lost 1 base and J lost 2, with 11 bases in between. The CDR3 consists of 15 residues. The chain's CDR3 is CASSLGAALNTEAFF. The CDR3 nucleotides read TGTGCCAGCAGTTTAGGCGCAGCCCTCAACACTGAAGCTTTCTTT.

The rearrangement links TRBV18 to TRBJ1-1, with D perhaps matching TRBD1 (5 bases). CDR1 is KGHSH, CDR2 LQKENI, per germline. V was shortened by 4 bases and J by 4 bases, with 7 bases between the two germline ends. The CDR3 consists of 12 residues. The CDR3 DNA sequence: TGTGCCAGCTCACGGGACCTCACTGAAGCTTTCTTT. It specifies CASSRDLTEAFF.

The chain couples TRBV5-1 to TRBJ2-7; no firm D call. Deletions cut 4 bases from V and 6 bases from J, with 17 bases between. Germline V gives CDR1 SGHRS, CDR2 YFSETQ. CDR3 size: 14 residues. CDR3 DNA sequence: TGCGCCAGCAGCGCCTCGAGTTCTTCCGGCGAGCAGTACTTC. Protein: CASSASSSSGEQYF.

This clonotype was observed a handful of times. The gene calls are TRBV4-3 and TRBJ2-2, with D unclear. Germline values: CDR1 LGHNA, CDR2 YSLEER. The CDR3 is 17 residues long. V was clipped by 1 base and J by 4 bases, with 16 bases between them. This CDR3 is CASSQGRPGQPTGELFF. The CDR3 nucleotides read TGCGCCAGCAGCCAAGGACGACCGGGCCAACCCACCGGGGAGCTGTTTTTT.

The chain links TRBV24-1 to TRBJ2-2; a possible D gene is TRBD2 (6 bases). Germline CDR1 and CDR2: KGHDR and SFDVKD. This CDR3 comprises 17 residues. Trimming shortened V by 2 bases and J by 3 bases, and 15 bases separated the two germline ends. The CDR3 is CATSDSGGAYDTGELFF. The CDR3, as DNA: TGTGCCACCAGTGATTCGGGCGGGGCGTACGACACCGGGGAGCTGTTTTTT.